This T cell receptor (beta chain) was sequenced in a study of a mutant IDH1 vaccine in newly diagnosed glioma. Overall study: Treated patients comprised approximately 60% males and 37.5% females, mean age approximately 38 years.

Time point defined: baseline, week 1 (first vaccination visit). Specified treatment: pre-vaccination baseline after standard-of-care therapy. This table comes from immunoSEQ multiplex PCR, and its TCRdb copy is limited to in-frame clones, with some not included. The sample records around 100,000 clones, over 75% being singletons. Sample: PBMCs, taken from a glioma patient treated with radiotherapy, temozolomide or both. This receptor was obtained from a man in his forties or fifties with glioma. Some clones in this sample may be carry-over from other donors' samples.

The CDR3 DNA reads as TGTGCCTGGAGCCATAGGGGCGGCACAGATACGCAGTATTTT. Protein sequence: CAWSHRGGTDTQYF. This chain uses TRBV30 with TRBJ2-3; maybe TRBD1 (5 bases). Germline CDR1 GTSNPN, CDR2 SVGIG (reference sequence). The CDR3 has 14 residues. V was clipped by 3 bases and J by 1 base, with 11 bases between them. The variable domain in full, with the rest retrieved from reference TRBV30 and TRBJ2-3, is SQTIHQWPATLVQPVGSPLSLECTVEGTSNPNLYWYRQAAGRGLQLLFYSVGIGQISSEVPQNLSASRPQDRQFILSSKKLLLSDSGFYLCAWSHRGGTDTQYFGPGTRLTVL.